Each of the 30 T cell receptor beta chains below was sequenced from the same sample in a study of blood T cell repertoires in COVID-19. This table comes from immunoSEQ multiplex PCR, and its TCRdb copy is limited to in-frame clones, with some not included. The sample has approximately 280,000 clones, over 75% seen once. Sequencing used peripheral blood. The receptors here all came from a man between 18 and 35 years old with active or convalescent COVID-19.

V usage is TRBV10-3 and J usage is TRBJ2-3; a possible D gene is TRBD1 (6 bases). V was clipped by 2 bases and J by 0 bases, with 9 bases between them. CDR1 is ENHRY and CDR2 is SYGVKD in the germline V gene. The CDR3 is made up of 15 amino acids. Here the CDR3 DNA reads TGTGCCATCAGTGAGATGACAGGAAGCACAGATACGCAGTATTTT. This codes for CAISEMTGSTDTQYF.

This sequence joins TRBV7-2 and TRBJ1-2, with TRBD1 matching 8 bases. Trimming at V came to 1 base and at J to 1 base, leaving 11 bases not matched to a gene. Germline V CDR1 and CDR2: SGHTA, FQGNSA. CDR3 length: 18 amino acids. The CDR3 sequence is CASSLGSGGMGNNYGYTF. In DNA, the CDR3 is TGTGCCAGCAGCTTAGGGTCAGGGGGCATGGGGAATAACTATGGCTACACCTTC.

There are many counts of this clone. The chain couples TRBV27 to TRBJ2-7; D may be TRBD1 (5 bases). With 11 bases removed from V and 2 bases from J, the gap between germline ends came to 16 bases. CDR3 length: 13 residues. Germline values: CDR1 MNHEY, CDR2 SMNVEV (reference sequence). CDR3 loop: CAPQGSLTYEQYF. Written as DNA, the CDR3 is TGTGCCCCTCAGGGCAGCCTCACCTACGAGCAGTACTTC.

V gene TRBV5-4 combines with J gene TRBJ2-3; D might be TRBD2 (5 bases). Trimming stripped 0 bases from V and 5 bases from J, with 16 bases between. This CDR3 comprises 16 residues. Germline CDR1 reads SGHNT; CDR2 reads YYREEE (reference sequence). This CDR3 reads CASSLGSGLYGDTQYF. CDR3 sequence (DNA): TGTGCCAGCAGCTTGGGATCGGGGTTGTATGGAGATACGCAGTATTTT.

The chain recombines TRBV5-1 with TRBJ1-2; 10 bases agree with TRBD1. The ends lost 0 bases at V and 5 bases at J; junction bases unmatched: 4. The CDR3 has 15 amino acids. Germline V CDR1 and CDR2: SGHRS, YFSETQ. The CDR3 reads CASSLDRTGGYGYTF. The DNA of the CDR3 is TGCGCCAGCAGCTTGGATAGGACAGGGGGATATGGCTACACCTTC.

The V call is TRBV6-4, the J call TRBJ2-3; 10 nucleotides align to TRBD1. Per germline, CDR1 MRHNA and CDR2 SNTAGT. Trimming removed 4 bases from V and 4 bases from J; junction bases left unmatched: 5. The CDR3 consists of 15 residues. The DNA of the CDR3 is TGTGCCAGCAGTGTTGGGACAGGGGTTTCAGATACGCAGTATTTT. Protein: CASSVGTGVSDTQYF.

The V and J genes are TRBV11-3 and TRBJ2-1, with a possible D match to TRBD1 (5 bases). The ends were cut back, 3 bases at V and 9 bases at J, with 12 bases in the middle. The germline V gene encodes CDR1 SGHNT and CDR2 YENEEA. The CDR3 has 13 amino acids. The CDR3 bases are TGTGCCAGCAGCTTTCTCCCAGGGATTGAGCAGTTCTTC. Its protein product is CASSFLPGIEQFF.

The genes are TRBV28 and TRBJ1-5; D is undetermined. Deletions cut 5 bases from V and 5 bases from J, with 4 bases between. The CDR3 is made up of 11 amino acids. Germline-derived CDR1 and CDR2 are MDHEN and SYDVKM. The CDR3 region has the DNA TGTGCCAGCAGTGGCCATCAGCCCCAGCATTTT. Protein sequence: CASSGHQPQHF.

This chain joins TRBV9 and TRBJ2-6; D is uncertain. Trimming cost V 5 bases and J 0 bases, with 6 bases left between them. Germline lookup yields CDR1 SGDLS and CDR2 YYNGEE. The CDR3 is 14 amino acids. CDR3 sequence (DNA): TGTGCCAGCAGTATGAGCTCTGGGGCCAACGTCCTGACTTTC. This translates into CASSMSSGANVLTF.

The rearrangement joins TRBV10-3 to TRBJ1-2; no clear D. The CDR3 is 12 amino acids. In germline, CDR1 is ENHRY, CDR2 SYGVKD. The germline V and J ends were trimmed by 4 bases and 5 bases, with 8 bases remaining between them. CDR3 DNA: TGTGCCATCAGTGGCGTCGGGTATGGCTACACCTTC. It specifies CAISGVGYGYTF.

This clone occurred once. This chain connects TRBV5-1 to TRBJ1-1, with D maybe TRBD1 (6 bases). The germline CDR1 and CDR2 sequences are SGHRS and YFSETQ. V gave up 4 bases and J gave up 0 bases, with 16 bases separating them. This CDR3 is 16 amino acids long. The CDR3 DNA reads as TGCGCCAGCAGCCCTCGACAGGACCAAATGAACACTGAAGCTTTCTTT. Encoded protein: CASSPRQDQMNTEAFF.

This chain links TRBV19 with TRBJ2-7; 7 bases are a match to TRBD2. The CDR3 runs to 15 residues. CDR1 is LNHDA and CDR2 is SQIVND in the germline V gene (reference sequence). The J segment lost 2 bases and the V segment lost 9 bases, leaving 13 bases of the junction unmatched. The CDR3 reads CASRSWTGGTYEQYF. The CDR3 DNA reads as TGTGCCAGCAGATCCTGGACGGGGGGAACCTACGAGCAGTACTTC.

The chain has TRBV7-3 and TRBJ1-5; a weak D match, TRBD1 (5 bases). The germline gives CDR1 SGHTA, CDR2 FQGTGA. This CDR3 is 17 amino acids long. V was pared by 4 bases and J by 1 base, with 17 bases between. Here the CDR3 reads CASSSSSWGVSNQPQHF. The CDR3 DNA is TGTGCCAGCAGCTCCTCCTCATGGGGGGTAAGCAATCAGCCCCAGCATTTT.

The CDR3 DNA reads TGTGCCAGCAGCTTAGCGACAGGGGGCTATGGTGGCTACACCTTC. Translation gives CASSLATGGYGGYTF. The J gene is TRBJ1-2, the V gene TRBV7-9, with 10 bases aligning to TRBD1. Germline V gene sequence: CDR1 SEHNR, CDR2 FQNEAQ (reference sequence). This CDR3 is 15 amino acids long. The V and J ends lost 0 bases and 7 bases, in that order; junction bases with no gene match: 5.

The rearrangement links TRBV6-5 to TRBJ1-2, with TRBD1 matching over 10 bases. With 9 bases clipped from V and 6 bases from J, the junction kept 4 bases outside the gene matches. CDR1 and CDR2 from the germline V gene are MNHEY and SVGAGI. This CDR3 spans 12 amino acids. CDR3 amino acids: CASSGQGHGYTF. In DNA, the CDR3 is TGTGCCAGTTCGGGACAGGGGCATGGCTACACCTTC.

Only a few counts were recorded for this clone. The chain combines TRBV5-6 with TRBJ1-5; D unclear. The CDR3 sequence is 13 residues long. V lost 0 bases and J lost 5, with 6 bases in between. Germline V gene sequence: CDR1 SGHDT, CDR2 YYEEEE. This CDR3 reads CASSLGEDQPQHF. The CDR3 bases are TGTGCCAGCAGCTTGGGTGAGGATCAGCCCCAGCATTTT. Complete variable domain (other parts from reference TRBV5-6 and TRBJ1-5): DAGVTQSPTHLIKTRGQQVTLRCSPKSGHDTVSWYQQALGQGPQFIFQYYEEEERQRGNFPDRFSGHQFPNYSSELNVNALLLGDSALYLCASSLGEDQPQHFGDGTRLSIL.

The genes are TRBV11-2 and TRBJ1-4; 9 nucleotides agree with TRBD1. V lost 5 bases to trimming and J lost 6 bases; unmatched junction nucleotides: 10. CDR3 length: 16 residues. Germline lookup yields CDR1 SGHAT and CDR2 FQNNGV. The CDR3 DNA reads TGTGCCAGCAGCCCCTGGACAGGGGATATTTATGAAAAACTGTTTTTT. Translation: CASSPWTGDIYEKLFF.

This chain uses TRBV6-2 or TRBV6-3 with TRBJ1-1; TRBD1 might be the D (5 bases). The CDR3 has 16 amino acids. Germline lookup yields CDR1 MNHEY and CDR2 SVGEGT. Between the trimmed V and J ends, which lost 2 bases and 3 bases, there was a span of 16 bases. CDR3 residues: CASSYGRAGPYTEAFF. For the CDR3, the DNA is TGTGCCAGCAGTTACGGTAGAGCAGGGCCATACACTGAAGCTTTCTTT.

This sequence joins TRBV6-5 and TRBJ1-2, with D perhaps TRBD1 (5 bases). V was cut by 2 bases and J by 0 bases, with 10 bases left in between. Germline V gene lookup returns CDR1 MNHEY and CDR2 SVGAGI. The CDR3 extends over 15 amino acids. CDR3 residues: CASSYRPTANYGYTF. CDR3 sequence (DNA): TGTGCCAGCAGTTACCGCCCGACAGCTAACTATGGCTACACCTTC.

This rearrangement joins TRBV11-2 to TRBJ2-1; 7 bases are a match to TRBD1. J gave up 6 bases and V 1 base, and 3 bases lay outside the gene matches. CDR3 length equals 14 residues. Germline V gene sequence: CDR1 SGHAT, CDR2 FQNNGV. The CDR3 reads CASSLAGTANEQFF. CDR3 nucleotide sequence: TGTGCCAGCAGCTTAGCCGGGACAGCCAATGAGCAGTTCTTC.

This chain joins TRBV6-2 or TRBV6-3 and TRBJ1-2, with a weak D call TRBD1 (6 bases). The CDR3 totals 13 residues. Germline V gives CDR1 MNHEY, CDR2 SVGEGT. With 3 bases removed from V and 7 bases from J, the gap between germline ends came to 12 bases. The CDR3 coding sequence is TGTGCCAGCAGTTATGAGGGGGATCCTGGCTACACCTTC. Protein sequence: CASSYEGDPGYTF.

The CDR3, as DNA: TGTGCCAGCAGCCAACGCGGGACAGGGGGCTCGACAGATACGCAGTATTTT. Its translation is CASSQRGTGGSTDTQYF. This sequence joins TRBV3-1 (or the pseudogene TRBV3-2) and TRBJ2-3, with 12 bases that match TRBD1. The CDR3 has 17 amino acids. Germline V gene lookup returns CDR1 LGHDT and CDR2 YNNKEL (reference sequence). J was trimmed by 3 bases and V by 2 bases; bases with no gene match: 6.

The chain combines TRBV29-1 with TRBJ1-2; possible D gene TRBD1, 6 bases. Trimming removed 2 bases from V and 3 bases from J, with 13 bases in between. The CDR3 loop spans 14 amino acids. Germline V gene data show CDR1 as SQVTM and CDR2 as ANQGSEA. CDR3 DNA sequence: TGCAGCGTTGAAAACGCACAGGGCCACTATGGCTACACCTTC. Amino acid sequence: CSVENAQGHYGYTF.

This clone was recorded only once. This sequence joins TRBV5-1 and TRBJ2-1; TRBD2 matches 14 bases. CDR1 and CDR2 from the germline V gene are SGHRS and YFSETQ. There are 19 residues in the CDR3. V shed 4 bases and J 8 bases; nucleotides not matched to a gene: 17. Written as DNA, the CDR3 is TGCGCCAGCAGCCTCAGAACCGGGACTAGCGGGGGTGAGGTGGATGAGCAGTTCTTC. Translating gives CASSLRTGTSGGEVDEQFF.

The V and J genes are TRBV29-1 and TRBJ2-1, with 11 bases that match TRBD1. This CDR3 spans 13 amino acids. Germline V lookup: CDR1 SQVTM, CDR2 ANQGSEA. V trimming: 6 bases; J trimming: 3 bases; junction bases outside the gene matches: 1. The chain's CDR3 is CSVGTGGYNEQFF. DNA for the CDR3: TGCAGCGTCGGGACAGGGGGCTACAATGAGCAGTTCTTC.

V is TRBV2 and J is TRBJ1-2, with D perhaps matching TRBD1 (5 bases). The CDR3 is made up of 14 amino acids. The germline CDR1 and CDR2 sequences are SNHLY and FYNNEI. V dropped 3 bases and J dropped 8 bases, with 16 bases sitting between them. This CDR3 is CASSEEGTPEGYTF. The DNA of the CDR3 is TGTGCCAGCAGTGAGGAGGGGACCCCGGAGGGCTACACCTTC.

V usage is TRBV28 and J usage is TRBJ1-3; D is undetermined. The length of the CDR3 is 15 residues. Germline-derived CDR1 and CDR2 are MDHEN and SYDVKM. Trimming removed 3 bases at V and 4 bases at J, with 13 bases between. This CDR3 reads CASSLAGVRGNTIYF. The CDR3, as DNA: TGTGCCAGCAGTTTGGCCGGGGTCCGGGGAAACACCATATATTTT.

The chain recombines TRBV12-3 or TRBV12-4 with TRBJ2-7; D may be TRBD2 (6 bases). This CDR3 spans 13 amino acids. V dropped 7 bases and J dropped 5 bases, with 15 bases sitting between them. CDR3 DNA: TGTGCCAGCACCCCGGCGGGGATCAACGAGCAGTACTTC. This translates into CASTPAGINEQYF.

In nucleotides, the CDR3 is TGTGCCATCAGCAGGGATACCGGGGAGCTGTTTTTT. Translated: CAISRDTGELFF. The chain combines TRBV10-3 with TRBJ2-2; TRBD1 is a possible D gene (5 bases). Trimming left V 6 bases short and J 5 bases short, with 7 bases between. Germline-derived CDR1 and CDR2 are ENHRY and SYGVKD. The CDR3 loop spans 12 amino acids.

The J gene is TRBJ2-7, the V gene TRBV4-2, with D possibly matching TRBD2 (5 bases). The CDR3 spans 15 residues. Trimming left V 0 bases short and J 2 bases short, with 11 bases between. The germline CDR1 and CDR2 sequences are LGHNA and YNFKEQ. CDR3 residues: CASSQERGSPYEQYF. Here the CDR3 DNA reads TGTGCCAGCAGCCAAGAACGGGGTTCCCCCTACGAGCAGTACTTC.